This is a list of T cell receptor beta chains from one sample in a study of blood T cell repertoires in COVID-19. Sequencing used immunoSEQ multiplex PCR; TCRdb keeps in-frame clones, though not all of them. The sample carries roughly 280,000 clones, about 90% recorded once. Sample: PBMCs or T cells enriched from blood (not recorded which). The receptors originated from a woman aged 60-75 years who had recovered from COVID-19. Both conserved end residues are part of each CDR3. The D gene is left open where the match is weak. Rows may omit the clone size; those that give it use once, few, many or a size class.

CASSQEGQGVTEAFF,TGTGCCAGCAGCCAAGAAGGCCAAGGGGTCACTGAAGCTTTCTTT,-,-,TRBJ1-1,TRBV3-1/TRBV3-2
CASSYEGGTNEKLFF,TGCGCCAGCAGCTATGAAGGGGGTACCAATGAAAAACTGTTTTTT,-,-,TRBJ1-4,TRBV5-1
CASSPRSEGTEAFF,TGTGCCAGCTCACCACGGAGCGAGGGCACTGAAGCTTTCTTT,-,-,TRBJ1-1,TRBV18
CASSFRGSLTYEQYF,TGTGCCAGCAGCTTTAGAGGTTCCCTTACCTACGAGCAGTACTTC,-,-,TRBJ2-7,TRBV5-5
CASSLPGPPSGANVLTF,TGTGCCAGCAGTTTACCAGGCCCCCCCTCTGGGGCCAACGTCCTGACTTTC,-,-,TRBJ2-6,TRBV27
CASSVSGQNQPQHF,TGCGCCAGCAGCGTCTCGGGACAAAATCAGCCCCAGCATTTT,-,-,TRBJ1-5,TRBV5-1
CASRGPGTMVYGYTF,TGTGCCAGCAGGGGGCCGGGGACTATGGTCTATGGCTACACCTTC,-,-,TRBJ1-2,TRBV3-1/TRBV3-2
CASSPDMDEKLFF,TGTGCCAGTAGTCCGGACATGGACGAAAAACTGTTTTTT,-,-,TRBJ1-4,TRBV19
CASSYQPGGAGINYGYTF,TGTGCCAGCAGTTACCAACCCGGAGGGGCAGGGATTAACTATGGCTACACCTTC,-,once,TRBJ1-2,TRBV2
CASSLKREGRSYNEQFF,TGTGCCAGCAGCTTAAAGCGGGAGGGCCGGTCCTACAATGAGCAGTTCTTC,TRBD2,-,TRBJ2-1,TRBV7-9
CASSTVEQGWDTEAFF,TGTGCCAGCTCAACTGTAGAACAGGGATGGGACACTGAAGCTTTCTTT,-,-,TRBJ1-1,TRBV18